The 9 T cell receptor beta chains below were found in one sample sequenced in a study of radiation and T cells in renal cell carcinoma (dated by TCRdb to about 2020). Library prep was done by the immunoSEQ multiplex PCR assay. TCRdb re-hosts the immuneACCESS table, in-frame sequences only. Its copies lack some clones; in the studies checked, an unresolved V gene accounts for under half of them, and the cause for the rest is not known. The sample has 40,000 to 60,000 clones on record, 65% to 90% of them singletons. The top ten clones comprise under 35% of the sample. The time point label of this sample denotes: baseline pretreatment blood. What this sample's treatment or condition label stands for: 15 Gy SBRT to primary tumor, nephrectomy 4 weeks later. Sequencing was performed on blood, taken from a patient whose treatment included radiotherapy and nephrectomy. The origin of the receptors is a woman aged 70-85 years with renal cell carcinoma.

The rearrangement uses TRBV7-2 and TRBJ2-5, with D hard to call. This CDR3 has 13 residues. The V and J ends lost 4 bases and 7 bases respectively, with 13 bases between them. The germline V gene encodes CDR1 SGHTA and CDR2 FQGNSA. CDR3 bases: TGTGCCAGCAGCTCCGCCCAGGTCGGGACCCAGTACTTC. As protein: CASSSAQVGTQYF. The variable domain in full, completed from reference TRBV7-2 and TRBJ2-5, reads GAGVSQSPSNKVTEKGKDVELRCDPISGHTALYWYRQSLGQGLEFLIYFQGNSAPDKSGLPSDRFSAERTGGSVSTLTIQRTQQEDSAVYLCASSSAQVGTQYFGPGTRLLVL.

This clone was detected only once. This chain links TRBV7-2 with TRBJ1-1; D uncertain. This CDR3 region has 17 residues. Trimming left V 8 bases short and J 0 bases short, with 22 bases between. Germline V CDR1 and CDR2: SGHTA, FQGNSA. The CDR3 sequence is CASRIRGSREMNTEAFF. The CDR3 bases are TGTGCCAGCCGAATCCGAGGGTCTAGGGAAATGAACACTGAAGCTTTCTTT.

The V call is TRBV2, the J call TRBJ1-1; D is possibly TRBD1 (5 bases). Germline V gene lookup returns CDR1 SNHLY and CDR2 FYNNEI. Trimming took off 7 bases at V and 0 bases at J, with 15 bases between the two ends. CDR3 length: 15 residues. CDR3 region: CASKPDRNMNTEAFF. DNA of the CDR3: TGTGCCAGCAAACCCGACAGAAACATGAACACTGAAGCTTTCTTT.

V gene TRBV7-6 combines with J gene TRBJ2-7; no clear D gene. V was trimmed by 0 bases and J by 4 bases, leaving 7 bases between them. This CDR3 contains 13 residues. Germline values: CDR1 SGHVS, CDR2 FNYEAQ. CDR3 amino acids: CASSLAVGYEQYF. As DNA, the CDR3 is TGTGCCAGCAGCTTAGCGGTAGGGTACGAGCAGTACTTC.

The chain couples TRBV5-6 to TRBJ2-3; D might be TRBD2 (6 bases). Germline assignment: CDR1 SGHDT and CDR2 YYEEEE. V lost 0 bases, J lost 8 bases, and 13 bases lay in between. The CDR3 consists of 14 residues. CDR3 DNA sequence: TGTGCCAGCAGCTTGGTAGCGGACGTGCGTACGCAGTATTTT. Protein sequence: CASSLVADVRTQYF.

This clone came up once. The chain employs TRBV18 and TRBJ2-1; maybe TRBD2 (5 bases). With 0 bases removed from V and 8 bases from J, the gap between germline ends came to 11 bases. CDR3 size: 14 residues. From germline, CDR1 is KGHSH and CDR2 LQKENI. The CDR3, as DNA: TGTGCCAGCTCACCACCGCCCGGTAGCGATGAGCAGTTCTTC. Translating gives CASSPPPGSDEQFF.

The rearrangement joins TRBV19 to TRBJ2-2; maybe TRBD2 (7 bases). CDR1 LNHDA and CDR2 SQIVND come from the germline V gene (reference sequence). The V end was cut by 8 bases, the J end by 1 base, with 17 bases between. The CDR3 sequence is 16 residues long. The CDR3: CASLSGGRGNTGELFF. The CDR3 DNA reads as TGTGCCAGTCTTTCCGGGGGGCGCGGGAACACCGGGGAGCTGTTTTTT. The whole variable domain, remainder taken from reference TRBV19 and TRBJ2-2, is DGGITQSPKYLFRKEGQNVTLSCEQNLNHDAMYWYRQDPGQGLRLIYYSQIVNDFQKGDIAEGYSVSREKKESFPLTVTSAQKNPTAFYLCASLSGGRGNTGELFFGEGSRLTVL.

The CDR3 protein is CASSPSGSNWDEQFF. CDR3 nucleotides: TGTGCCAGCAGCCCTAGCGGGAGTAACTGGGATGAGCAGTTCTTC. The chain joins TRBV9 to TRBJ2-1; 10 nucleotides match TRBD2. This CDR3 contains 15 residues. From germline, CDR1 is SGDLS and CDR2 YYNGEE. J was trimmed by 8 bases and V by 4 bases; bases with no gene match: 9.

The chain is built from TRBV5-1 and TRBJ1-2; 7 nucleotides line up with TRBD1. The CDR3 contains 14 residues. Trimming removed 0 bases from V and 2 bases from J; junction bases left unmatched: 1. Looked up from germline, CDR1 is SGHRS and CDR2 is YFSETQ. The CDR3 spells CASSLEGQNYGYTF. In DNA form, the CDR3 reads TGCGCCAGCAGCTTGGAGGGACAGAACTATGGCTACACCTTC.